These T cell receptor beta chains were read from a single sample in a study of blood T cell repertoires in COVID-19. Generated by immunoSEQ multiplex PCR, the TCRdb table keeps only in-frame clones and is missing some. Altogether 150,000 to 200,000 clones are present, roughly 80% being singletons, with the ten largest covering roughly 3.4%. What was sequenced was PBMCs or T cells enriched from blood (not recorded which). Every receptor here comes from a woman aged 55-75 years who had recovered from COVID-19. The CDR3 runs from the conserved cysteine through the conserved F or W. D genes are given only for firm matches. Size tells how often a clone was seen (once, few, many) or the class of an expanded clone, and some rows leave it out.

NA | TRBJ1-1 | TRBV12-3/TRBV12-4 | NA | TGTGCCAGCAGTTTTACGGTCTCCGCGGGAGCTTTCTTT | CASSFTVSAGAFF
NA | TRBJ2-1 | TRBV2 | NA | TGTGCCAGCAAGGCTAGCGCCTACAATGAGCAGTTCTTC | CASKASAYNEQFF
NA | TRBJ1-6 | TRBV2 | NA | TGTGCCAGCAGTGAAAGGTCGGCAGGGGCTTCACCCCTCCACTTT | CASSERSAGASPLHF
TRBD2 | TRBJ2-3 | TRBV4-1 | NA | TGCGCCAGCAGCCAAGGATTAGCGGGGGGAACAGATACGCAGTATTTT | CASSQGLAGGTDTQYF
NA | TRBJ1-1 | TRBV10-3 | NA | TGTGCCATCAGAGCACAGACACAAGGGAACACTGAAGCTTTCTTT | CAIRAQTQGNTEAFF
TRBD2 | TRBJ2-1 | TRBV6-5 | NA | TGTGCCAGCAGTTATAGCGGGGGCAACAATGAGCAGTTCTTC | CASSYSGGNNEQFF
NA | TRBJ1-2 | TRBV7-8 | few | TGTGCCAGCAGCTTGGCCGCCGGGACACAAATCGGTGGCTACACCTTC | CASSLAAGTQIGGYTF
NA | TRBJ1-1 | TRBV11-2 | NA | TGTGCCAGCAGCCTGCATCCCCCCATCGGGAACACTGAAGCTTTCTTT | CASSLHPPIGNTEAFF
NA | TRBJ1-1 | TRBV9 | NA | TGTGCCAGCAGCGTAAACCAGGGAGGCACTGAAGCTTTCTTT | CASSVNQGGTEAFF
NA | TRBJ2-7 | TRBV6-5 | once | TGTGCCAGCAAAAGGGACTCTACCTACGAGCAGTACTTC | CASKRDSTYEQYF
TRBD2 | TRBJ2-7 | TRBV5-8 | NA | TGTGCCAGCAGGTCCTTGGGGGGGATGATCTACGAGCAGTACTTC | CASRSLGGMIYEQYF
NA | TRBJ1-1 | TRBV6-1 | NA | TGTGCCAGCAGTGAGCCTGGTCTCAGGAACACTGAAGCTTTCTTT | CASSEPGLRNTEAFF
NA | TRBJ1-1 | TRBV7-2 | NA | TGTGCCAGCAGCTATACAGGGACTGAAGCTTTCTTT | CASSYTGTEAFF
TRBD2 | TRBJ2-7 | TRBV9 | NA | TGTGCCAGCAGCGTAGATGCTAGCGGGGGGTACGAGCAGTACTTC | CASSVDASGGYEQYF
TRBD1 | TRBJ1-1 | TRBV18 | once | TGTGCCAGCAAACCCAAGCAGGGGGCTGGGGACACTGAAGCTTTCTTT | CASKPKQGAGDTEAFF
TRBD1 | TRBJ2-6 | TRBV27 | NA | TGTGCCAGCAGTCCAGACAGGGCTGGGGCCAACGTCCTGACTTTC | CASSPDRAGANVLTF
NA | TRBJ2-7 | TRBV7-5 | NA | TGTGCCAGAAGCTTAGTAACGGAGAGCTCCTACGAGCAGTACTTC | CARSLVTESSYEQYF
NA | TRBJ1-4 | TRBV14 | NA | TGTGCCAGCAGCCTCTCAGGGAAGGGTGAAAAACTGTTTTTT | CASSLSGKGEKLFF
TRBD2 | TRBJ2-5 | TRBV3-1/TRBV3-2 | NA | TGTGCCAGCAGCACAGGCCTGACTAGCGGGGGGGCAGGAGAGACCCAGTACTTC | CASSTGLTSGGAGETQYF
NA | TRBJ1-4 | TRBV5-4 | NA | TGTGCCTGCCGGGAGGGGAATGAAAAACTGTTTTTT | CACREGNEKLFF
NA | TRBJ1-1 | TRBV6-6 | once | TGTGCCAGCAACTTGGACAGTGTCACTGAAGCTTTCTTT | CASNLDSVTEAFF
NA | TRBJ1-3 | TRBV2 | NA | TGTGCCAGCAGTGAAGGCGGGGGCATTGGAAACACCATATATTTT | CASSEGGGIGNTIYF
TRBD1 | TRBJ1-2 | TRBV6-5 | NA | TGTGCCACCTCTCCCTACCGGACAGGGGGATATGGCTACACCTTC | CATSPYRTGGYGYTF
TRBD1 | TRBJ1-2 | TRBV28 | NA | TGTGCCAGCACCTCAGGGGGGAGCCGCGGCTACACCTTC | CASTSGGSRGYTF
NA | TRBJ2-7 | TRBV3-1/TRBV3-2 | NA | TGTGCCAGCAGCCAAGCCCGCGAGCAGTACTTC | CASSQAREQYF
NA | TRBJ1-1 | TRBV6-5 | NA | TGTGCCAGCAGTAGCCAGGGTGGGGCTGAAGCTTTCTTT | CASSSQGGAEAFF
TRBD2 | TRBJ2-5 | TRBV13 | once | TGTGCCAGCAGCCCGCGACTAGCGGGGGGACAAGAGACCCAGTACTTC | CASSPRLAGGQETQYF
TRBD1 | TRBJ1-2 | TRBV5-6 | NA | TGTGCCAGCAGCCGGGACAGGGGTATGAACTATGGCTACACCTTC | CASSRDRGMNYGYTF
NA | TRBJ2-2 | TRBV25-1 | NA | TGTGCCAGCAGTGAATCACCCTTGACGAGGAGGAACACCGGGGAGCTGTTTTTT | CASSESPLTRRNTGELFF
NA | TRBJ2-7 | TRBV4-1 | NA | TGCGCCAGCAGCCAAGATTACGGTTCCTACGAGCAGTACTTC | CASSQDYGSYEQYF
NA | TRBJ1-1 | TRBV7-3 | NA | TGTGCCAGCAGCTTATCAGGCCTCAGCAACACTGAAGCTTTCTTT | CASSLSGLSNTEAFF
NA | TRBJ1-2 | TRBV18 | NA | TGTGCCAGCTCACCACCCCAGACAGTTTCGTCTGGCTACACCTTC | CASSPPQTVSSGYTF
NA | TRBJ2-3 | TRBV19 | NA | TGTGCCAGTAGTATAGGCCCCTACAGCACAGATACGCAGTATTTT | CASSIGPYSTDTQYF
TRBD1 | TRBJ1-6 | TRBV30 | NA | TGTGCCTGGGCCGGGACAGGCAGCTCCTATAATTCACCCCTCCACTTT | CAWAGTGSSYNSPLHF
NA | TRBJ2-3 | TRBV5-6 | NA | TGTGCCAGCAGCTTAGTCAACTGGGGGGCAGATACGCAGTATTTT | CASSLVNWGADTQYF
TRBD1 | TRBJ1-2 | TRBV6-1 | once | TGTGCCAGCAGTGAACCATATATAGGACAGGGAGCTGGCTACACCTTC | CASSEPYIGQGAGYTF
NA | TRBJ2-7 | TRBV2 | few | TGTGCCAGCAGTCCCGGGACTTACTTCTCCTACGAGCAGTACTTC | CASSPGTYFSYEQYF
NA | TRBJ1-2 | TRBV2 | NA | TGTGCCAGCAAGTTTCGGTTGCTATCTAACTATGGCTACACCTTC | CASKFRLLSNYGYTF
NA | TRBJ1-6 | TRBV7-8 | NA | TGTGCCAGCATGAGAGTCTATAATTCACCCCTCCACTTT | CASMRVYNSPLHF
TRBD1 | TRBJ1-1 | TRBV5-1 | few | TGCGCCAGCAGCTTAGGACAGGGGGTTGGTGGCACTGAAGCTTTCTTT | CASSLGQGVGGTEAFF
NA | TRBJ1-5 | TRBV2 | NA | TGTGCCAGCAGTGAAGCACTGTTTAATCAGCCCCAGCATTTT | CASSEALFNQPQHF
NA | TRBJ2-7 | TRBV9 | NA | TGTGCCAGCAGCGTAGGGCACGGAGCCTACGAGCAGTACTTC | CASSVGHGAYEQYF
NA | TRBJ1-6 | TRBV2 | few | TGTGCCAGCAATAACAGGGCTTCTAATTCACCCCTCCACTTT | CASNNRASNSPLHF
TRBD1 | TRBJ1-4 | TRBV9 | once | TGTGCCAGCAGCCTCGGGACAGGGATTTCAACTAATGAAAAACTGTTTTTT | CASSLGTGISTNEKLFF
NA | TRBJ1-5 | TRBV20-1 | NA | TGCAGTGCTAGTAGGGGACAAAGTAGCAATCAGCCCCAGCATTTT | CSASRGQSSNQPQHF
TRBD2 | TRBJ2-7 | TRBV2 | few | TGTGCCAGCAGTGAACCAGCGGGGGGGGACGAGCAGTACTTC | CASSEPAGGDEQYF
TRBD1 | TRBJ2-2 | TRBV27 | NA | TGTGCCAGCAGTTTAAGGGGGCCACCGGGGCAGGGGGAGCTGTTTTTT | CASSLRGPPGQGELFF
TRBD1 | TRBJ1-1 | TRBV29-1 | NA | TGCAGCTCAGACAGGGGAGGGGAAACTGAAGCTTTCTTT | CSSDRGGETEAFF
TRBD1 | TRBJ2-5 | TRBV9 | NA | TGTGCCAGCAGCGGGTGGACAGGGGGGGTACAAGAGACCCAGTACTTC | CASSGWTGGVQETQYF
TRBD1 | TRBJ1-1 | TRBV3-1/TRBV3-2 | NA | TGTGCCAGCAGCCCCCGGCTCAGGGGGCTAGGAGAAGCTTTCTTT | CASSPRLRGLGEAFF
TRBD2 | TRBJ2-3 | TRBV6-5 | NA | TGTGCCAGCAGTTTACAGCGGGGCCGCCCAGATACGCAGTATTTT | CASSLQRGRPDTQYF
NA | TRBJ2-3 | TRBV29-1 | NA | TGCAGCGTTGAATTTAACAGAGCCGATACGCAGTATTTT | CSVEFNRADTQYF
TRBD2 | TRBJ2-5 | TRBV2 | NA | TGTGCCAGCAGTGCTAGCGGGGGAGGCCTAGAGACCCAGTACTTC | CASSASGGGLETQYF
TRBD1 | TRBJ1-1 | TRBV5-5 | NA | TGTGCCAGCAGCCCGCAGGGGGCGCGCACTGAAGCTTTCTTT | CASSPQGARTEAFF
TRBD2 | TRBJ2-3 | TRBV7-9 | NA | TGTGCCAGCAGCCTGACTAGCACCACAGATACGCAGTATTTT | CASSLTSTTDTQYF
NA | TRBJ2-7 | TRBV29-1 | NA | TGCAGCGTTGAAGCGGCGTCAGGGACATACGAGCAGTACTTC | CSVEAASGTYEQYF
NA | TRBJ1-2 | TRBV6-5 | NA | TGTGCCAGCAGTTATACTACTAACTATGGCTACACCTTC | CASSYTTNYGYTF
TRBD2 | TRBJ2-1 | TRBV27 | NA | TGTGCCAGCGCGTTAGCGGGGCCCTACAATGAGCAGTTCTTC | CASALAGPYNEQFF
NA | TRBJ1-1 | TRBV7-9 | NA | TGTGCCAGCACCGAACAGGGAAACACTGAAGCTTTCTTT | CASTEQGNTEAFF